The rows below give T cell receptor beta chains drawn from one sample of a study of identical twins. A single record per CDR3 protein comes from TCRdb applying MiXCR to the 5' RACE reads. The sample carries under 350,000 distinct CDR3 sequences, less than 9.5% recorded once. These data also featured in a second study, about yellow fever vaccine responses in identical twins.

Input material: CD8+ T cells sorted from blood. The receptors were gathered from a woman aged 18-29 years in good health. CDR3s include the opening cysteine and the closing phenylalanine or tryptophan. Each record gives: D gene, J gene, clone size, V gene, CDR3 protein, CDR3 DNA. A D gene is named only where the DNA matches it firmly. Clone size, where shown, is once, few, many, or a class for clones that have expanded.

d_call: NA
j_call: TRBJ2-7
clone_size: NA
v_call: TRBV6-5
cdr3_aa: CASSYFDEQYF
cdr3_nt: TGTGCCAGCAGTTATTTCGACGAGCAGTACTTC

d_call: NA
j_call: TRBJ1-2
clone_size: NA
v_call: TRBV14
cdr3_aa: CAKQMGRERGYTF
cdr3_nt: TGTGCCAAACAGATGGGCAGGGAGAGAGGCTACACCTTC

d_call: TRBD2
j_call: TRBJ2-3
clone_size: many
v_call: TRBV5-1
cdr3_aa: CASDTLGGGLADTQYF
cdr3_nt: TGCGCCAGCGATACCCTTGGTGGTGGACTAGCAGATACGCAGTATTTT

d_call: NA
j_call: TRBJ1-1
clone_size: many
v_call: TRBV12-3/TRBV12-4
cdr3_aa: CASTVRDPLQAFF
cdr3_nt: TGTGCCAGCACAGTCCGGGACCCTTTACAAGCTTTCTTT

d_call: TRBD1
j_call: TRBJ2-1
clone_size: many
v_call: TRBV11-2
cdr3_aa: CASSFPTGAHEQFF
cdr3_nt: TGTGCCAGCAGCTTCCCAACAGGGGCCCATGAGCAGTTCTTC

d_call: TRBD1
j_call: TRBJ2-7
clone_size: many
v_call: TRBV6-5
cdr3_aa: CASSYSWTGNEQYF
cdr3_nt: TGTGCCAGCAGTTACTCTTGGACAGGCAACGAGCAGTACTTC

d_call: TRBD2
j_call: TRBJ2-7
clone_size: NA
v_call: TRBV7-2
cdr3_aa: CASSLVLAGGPLEQYF
cdr3_nt: TGTGCCAGCAGCTTAGTTCTAGCGGGGGGCCCCCTCGAGCAGTACTTC

d_call: NA
j_call: TRBJ2-7
clone_size: few
v_call: TRBV27
cdr3_aa: CASRYGSARSYEQYF
cdr3_nt: TGTGCCAGCAGATACGGGAGCGCGAGGTCCTACGAGCAGTACTTC

d_call: TRBD1
j_call: TRBJ2-7
clone_size: many
v_call: TRBV7-9
cdr3_aa: CASSAGQVSNEQYF
cdr3_nt: TGTGCCAGCAGCGCGGGACAGGTTTCGAACGAGCAGTACTTC

d_call: NA
j_call: TRBJ2-2
clone_size: many
v_call: TRBV29-1
cdr3_aa: CSVEGGFVDTGELFF
cdr3_nt: TGCAGCGTTGAGGGCGGGTTTGTAGACACCGGGGAGCTGTTTTTT

d_call: TRBD2
j_call: TRBJ2-5
clone_size: few
v_call: TRBV11-2
cdr3_aa: CASSLAPSRGAMETQYF
cdr3_nt: TGTGCCAGCAGCTTAGCCCCATCGCGGGGGGCCATGGAGACCCAGTACTTC

d_call: NA
j_call: TRBJ2-7
clone_size: few
v_call: TRBV4-1
cdr3_aa: CASSQVAGEGEQYF
cdr3_nt: TGCGCCAGCAGCCAAGTAGCAGGGGAGGGCGAGCAGTACTTC

d_call: NA
j_call: TRBJ2-1
clone_size: few
v_call: TRBV7-9
cdr3_aa: CALTPGRNSYNEQFF
cdr3_nt: TGTGCCTTAACCCCGGGGAGGAACTCCTACAATGAGCAGTTCTTC

d_call: NA
j_call: TRBJ2-1
clone_size: many
v_call: TRBV6-5
cdr3_aa: CASSYRGANEQFF
cdr3_nt: TGTGCCAGCAGTTATCGGGGGGCCAATGAGCAGTTCTTC

d_call: NA
j_call: TRBJ2-1
clone_size: many
v_call: TRBV5-1
cdr3_aa: CASSYEGGGSLGNEQFF
cdr3_nt: TGCGCCAGCAGCTACGAGGGGGGCGGGAGTTTAGGCAATGAGCAGTTCTTC

d_call: NA
j_call: TRBJ2-3
clone_size: many
v_call: TRBV29-1
cdr3_aa: CSARGGPLFTDTQYF
cdr3_nt: TGCAGCGCTCGCGGGGGCCCCCTTTTCACAGATACGCAGTATTTT

d_call: NA
j_call: TRBJ1-5
clone_size: once
v_call: TRBV6-5
cdr3_aa: CASSYSSQGGNQPQHF
cdr3_nt: TGTGCCAGCAGTTACTCGTCGCAGGGCGGCAATCAGCCCCAGCATTTT

d_call: TRBD2
j_call: TRBJ2-2
clone_size: many
v_call: TRBV11-2
cdr3_aa: CASSLVGLAGDPRTGELFF
cdr3_nt: TGTGCCAGCAGCTTAGTAGGGCTAGCGGGAGACCCGAGAACCGGGGAGCTGTTTTTT

d_call: NA
j_call: TRBJ2-2
clone_size: NA
v_call: TRBV5-5
cdr3_aa: CASSLGETGELFF
cdr3_nt: TGTGCCAGCAGCTTGGGGGAAACCGGGGAGCTGTTTTTT

d_call: NA
j_call: TRBJ1-2
clone_size: NA
v_call: TRBV7-9
cdr3_aa: CASSLLLHSYTF
cdr3_nt: TGTGCCAGCAGCCTACTCCTTCATAGCTACACCTTC

d_call: NA
j_call: TRBJ2-3
clone_size: many
v_call: TRBV7-2
cdr3_aa: CASSAKVLESTDTQYF
cdr3_nt: TGTGCCAGCAGCGCCAAGGTGCTTGAAAGCACAGATACGCAGTATTTT

d_call: NA
j_call: TRBJ2-3
clone_size: many
v_call: TRBV5-1
cdr3_aa: CASSLGVAGTDTQYF
cdr3_nt: TGCGCCAGCAGCTTGGGGGTAGCCGGCACAGATACGCAGTATTTT

d_call: TRBD1
j_call: TRBJ1-1
clone_size: few
v_call: TRBV7-9
cdr3_aa: CASSTQTGLDTEAFF
cdr3_nt: TGTGCCAGCAGCACCCAGACAGGGTTGGATACTGAAGCTTTCTTT

d_call: NA
j_call: TRBJ2-3
clone_size: NA
v_call: TRBV4-1
cdr3_aa: CASSQIWQEIGTDTQYF
cdr3_nt: TGCGCCAGCAGCCAAATTTGGCAAGAGATCGGCACAGATACGCAGTATTTT

d_call: TRBD1
j_call: TRBJ2-2
clone_size: many
v_call: TRBV5-1
cdr3_aa: CASADRDLNTGELFF
cdr3_nt: TGCGCCAGCGCGGACAGGGACCTTAACACCGGGGAGCTGTTTTTT

d_call: NA
j_call: TRBJ1-2
clone_size: few
v_call: TRBV4-3
cdr3_aa: CASSQDRETSYGYTF
cdr3_nt: TGCGCCAGCAGCCAAGACAGGGAGACGTCTTATGGCTACACCTTC

d_call: TRBD1
j_call: TRBJ1-2
clone_size: many
v_call: TRBV29-1
cdr3_aa: CSVDREDGYTF
cdr3_nt: TGCAGCGTAGACAGGGAGGATGGCTACACCTTC

d_call: NA
j_call: TRBJ2-7
clone_size: few
v_call: TRBV7-9
cdr3_aa: CASSPPGAGNEQYF
cdr3_nt: TGTGCCAGCAGCCCCCCGGGGGCGGGTAACGAGCAGTACTTC

d_call: TRBD1
j_call: TRBJ2-2
clone_size: NA
v_call: TRBV19
cdr3_aa: CASRTGTGSAGELFF
cdr3_nt: TGTGCCAGTAGGACCGGGACAGGGTCCGCCGGGGAGCTGTTTTTT

d_call: TRBD2
j_call: TRBJ2-1
clone_size: few
v_call: TRBV6-5
cdr3_aa: CASSYSWASGRNEQFF
cdr3_nt: TGTGCCAGCAGTTACTCTTGGGCTAGCGGGAGAAATGAGCAGTTCTTC

d_call: NA
j_call: TRBJ1-2
clone_size: many
v_call: TRBV24-1
cdr3_aa: CATRGDGAHHHGYTF
cdr3_nt: TGTGCCACCAGGGGAGATGGGGCTCACCACCATGGCTACACCTTC

d_call: NA
j_call: TRBJ2-7
clone_size: many
v_call: TRBV3-1
cdr3_aa: CASSQVAGTYEQYF
cdr3_nt: TGTGCCAGCAGCCAAGTCGCAGGTACCTACGAGCAGTACTTC

d_call: NA
j_call: TRBJ2-3
clone_size: few
v_call: TRBV7-8
cdr3_aa: CASSLVGSRADTQYF
cdr3_nt: TGTGCCAGCAGCTTAGTCGGCAGCAGAGCAGATACGCAGTATTTT

d_call: TRBD2
j_call: TRBJ2-7
clone_size: NA
v_call: TRBV5-1
cdr3_aa: CASSWTSGGLIYEQYF
cdr3_nt: TGCGCCAGCAGCTGGACTAGCGGGGGCCTTATTTACGAGCAGTACTTC

d_call: NA
j_call: TRBJ1-6
clone_size: once
v_call: TRBV4-1
cdr3_aa: CASSQENSPLHF
cdr3_nt: TGCGCCAGCAGCCAGGAAAATTCACCCCTCCACTTT

d_call: TRBD2
j_call: TRBJ2-3
clone_size: NA
v_call: TRBV3-1
cdr3_aa: CASSGGDYQFSDTQYF
cdr3_nt: TGTGCCAGCAGCGGGGGGGACTATCAATTTTCAGATACGCAGTATTTT

d_call: NA
j_call: TRBJ2-7
clone_size: many
v_call: TRBV12-3/TRBV12-4
cdr3_aa: CASSPDSLYEQYF
cdr3_nt: TGTGCCAGCAGTCCCGACTCGCTCTACGAGCAGTACTTC

d_call: NA
j_call: TRBJ1-2
clone_size: few
v_call: TRBV6-5
cdr3_aa: CASSFSRGGGIYGYTF
cdr3_nt: TGTGCCAGCAGTTTTTCTCGCGGGGGAGGGATCTATGGCTACACCTTC

d_call: NA
j_call: TRBJ2-5
clone_size: NA
v_call: TRBV4-1
cdr3_aa: CASSQDGAQETQYF
cdr3_nt: TGCGCCAGCAGCCAAGATGGCGCGCAAGAGACCCAGTACTTC

d_call: TRBD1
j_call: TRBJ2-7
clone_size: NA
v_call: TRBV11-2
cdr3_aa: CASSKQGNRIEQYF
cdr3_nt: TGTGCCAGCAGCAAACAGGGGAATAGGATAGAGCAGTACTTC